The T cell receptor beta chain described here comes from a study of T cells in Graves' hyperthyroidism and ophthalmopathy. Turning to the study itself: Peripheral blood collection took place at initial diagnosis, before any treatment. General study points: Most clonotypes expanded in thyroid above 0.001 were likewise present in blood. Ophthalmopathy was model-predicted a median about 6.7 months pre-onset.

The CDR3 is 12 amino acids. Germline CDR1 and CDR2: SGHRS and YFSETQ. Trimming took 4 bases from V and 6 from J, leaving 7 bases between them. This clonotype appeared many times. Antigen specificity is unknown. The TCR beta CDR3 regions underwent amplification using RNA transcripts as the source. A set of HTBI primers served as the primers for a first-round RT-PCR of the TCR CDR3. From the multiplex PCR reads, TCRdb called clonotypes with MiXCR, one entry per CDR3 protein. The table records hundreds of thousands of distinct CDR3 sequences, around 14% of them present only once. This sample holds PBMCs from roughly 10 ml fresh peripheral blood.

This receptor was identified in a woman between 25 and 40 years old with Graves' hyperthyroidism that later progressed to Graves' ophthalmopathy. V is TRBV5-1 and J is TRBJ2-2; no clear D gene. The sequencing input was blood. The DNA for the CDR3 is TGCGCCAGCAGCCGAAGTCCCGGGGAGCTGTTTTTT. This codes for CASSRSPGELFF. The full variable domain, completed using reference TRBV5-1 and TRBJ2-2, is KAGVTQTPRYLIKTRGQQVTLSCSPISGHRSVSWYQQTPGQGLQFLFEYFSETQRNKGNFPGRFSGRQFSNSRSEMNVSTLELGDSALYLCASSRSPGELFFGEGSRLTVL.